The rows below give T cell receptor beta chains drawn from one sample of a study of cytomegalovirus exposure and HLA in healthy donors. TCRdb's copy holds only in-frame clones and misses some; the assay was immunoSEQ multiplex PCR. The sample comprises around 150,000 clones, around 80% of which are singletons, and 2.2% rests with the top ten. The sample taken for sequencing was PBMCs. The receptor source for this set is a young man in good health and CMV-seronegative. The CDR3 runs from the conserved cysteine through the conserved F or W. D genes are given only for firm matches. Expanded clones get a size class; other rows say once, few or many, or leave the size out.

11,.,TRBV5-4,.,TRBJ2-7,CASSSQSEQYF,TGTGCCAGCAGCTCCCAGTCCGAGCAGTACTTC
16,TRBD1,TRBV11-2,.,TRBJ2-3,CASSPTGGTSTDTQYF,TGTGCCAGCAGCCCAACAGGGGGCACTAGCACAGATACGCAGTATTTT
16,.,TRBV6-1,.,TRBJ2-2,CASSAWTTPGTGELFF,TGTGCCAGCAGTGCATGGACAACGCCGGGCACCGGGGAGCTGTTTTTT
13,.,TRBV28,.,TRBJ2-2,CASTPQGGGELFF,TGTGCCAGCACTCCCCAGGGGGGCGGGGAGCTGTTTTTT
16,TRBD1,TRBV5-1,.,TRBJ1-6,CASSYRQGDGDSPLHF,TGCGCCAGCAGCTATAGACAGGGTGACGGTGATTCACCCCTCCACTTT
13,.,TRBV23-1,.,TRBJ1-1,CASSQYEAGEAFF,TGCGCCAGCAGTCAATACGAGGCAGGGGAGGCTTTCTTT
11,.,TRBV28,once,TRBJ2-1,CASSDTPWQFF,TGTGCCAGCAGCGACACCCCCTGGCAGTTCTTC
15,TRBD1,TRBV6-6,.,TRBJ2-7,CASSLQGRSSYEQYF,TGTGCCAGCAGCCTACAGGGGCGAAGCTCCTACGAGCAGTACTTC
15,.,TRBV2,.,TRBJ2-1,CASNLDRSSYNEQFF,TGTGCCAGCAATCTTGACAGAAGCTCCTACAATGAGCAGTTCTTC
15,TRBD1,TRBV29-1,once,TRBJ1-1,CSVARFPDRGHEAFF,TGCAGCGTCGCTAGGTTTCCTGACAGGGGGCATGAAGCTTTCTTT
14,.,TRBV19,.,TRBJ2-3,CASSIGRETDTQYF,TGTGCCAGTAGTATAGGCCGGGAGACAGATACGCAGTATTTT
12,.,TRBV5-1,.,TRBJ2-1,CASSLDSNEQFF,TGCGCCAGCAGTTTAGACAGCAATGAGCAGTTCTTC
14,.,TRBV11-2,.,TRBJ2-3,CASSLGRSTDTQYF,TGTGCCAGCAGCTTAGGCCGGAGCACAGATACGCAGTATTTT
13,.,TRBV21-1,.,TRBJ1-2,CASSQDRVYGYTF,TGTGCCAGCAGCCAGGACAGGGTCTATGGCTACACCTTC
14,.,TRBV7-8,.,TRBJ1-1,CASSLQVTNTEAFF,TGTGCCAGCAGCTTACAGGTGACGAACACTGAAGCTTTCTTT
15,TRBD1,TRBV7-9,.,TRBJ1-4,CASSLTGSEEEKLFF,TGTGCCAGCAGCCTGACAGGGAGTGAAGAAGAAAAACTGTTTTTT
15,TRBD2,TRBV19,.,TRBJ2-7,CASRQLAGGSYEQYF,TGTGCCAGTAGACAACTAGCGGGAGGTTCCTACGAGCAGTACTTC
15,TRBD1,TRBV5-1,.,TRBJ2-3,CASSPGQAGADTQYF,TGCGCCAGCAGCCCCGGACAGGCTGGGGCAGATACGCAGTATTTT
16,TRBD1,TRBV25-1,once,TRBJ1-1,CASSESRTGWYTEAFF,TGTGCCAGCAGTGAATCTAGGACAGGGTGGTACACTGAAGCTTTCTTT
17,TRBD2,TRBV2,.,TRBJ2-1,CAFRGTSGTGSYNEQFF,TGTGCCTTTCGGGGGACTAGCGGGACTGGGTCCTACAATGAGCAGTTCTTC
18,.,TRBV10-3,once,TRBJ2-1,CAISKPPRGSSSYNEQFF,TGTGCCATCAGTAAGCCCCCTCGGGGGTCGAGCTCCTACAATGAGCAGTTCTTC
19,TRBD2,TRBV18,.,TRBJ2-1,CASSQAAGVASGSYNEQFF,TGTGCCAGCTCACAGGCAGCGGGAGTGGCTTCGGGCTCCTACAATGAGCAGTTCTTC
13,TRBD1,TRBV5-4,.,TRBJ1-2,CASRRTGEHGYTF,TGTGCCAGCAGGCGTACAGGGGAACATGGCTACACCTTC
14,.,TRBV5-1,.,TRBJ2-2,CASSFQRDTGELFF,TGCGCCAGCAGCTTCCAGCGGGACACCGGGGAGCTGTTTTTT
18,.,TRBV11-1,.,TRBJ2-2,CASSLEARGRALIGELFF,TGTGCCAGCAGCTTAGAAGCGAGGGGGAGGGCCCTCATCGGGGAGCTGTTTTTT
15,TRBD1,TRBV29-1,.,TRBJ1-2,CSVEEPGQGTYGYTF,TGCAGCGTTGAAGAACCGGGACAGGGGACCTATGGCTACACCTTC
11,.,TRBV7-9,once,TRBJ1-1,CSSSPRTEAFF,TGTTCCAGCAGCCCCCGGACTGAAGCTTTCTTT